These T cell receptor beta chains were read from a single sample in a study of tumor-infiltrating lymphocytes in primary liver carcinoma. TCRdb re-analysed the multiplex PCR reads in MiXCR, keeping a single row per CDR3 protein. The table includes roughly 78,000 distinct CDR3 sequences, 70% to 75% detected once. The specimen sequenced was liver tumor tissue from sampling region 4. All receptors derive from an older woman with primary liver carcinoma and hepatitis B virus infection. Both conserved end residues are part of each CDR3. D genes are given only for firm matches. Not every row has a clone size; where given, it reads once, few, many or a size class.

>TRBV28|TRBJ1-4|NA|NA
CTSSPPRGKLFF
>TRBV28|TRBJ2-2|NA|NA
CASSVGTAANAGELFF
>TRBV4-1|TRBJ1-2|NA|NA
CASNDRTDSNCGYTF
>TRBV29-1|TRBJ2-1|NA|NA
CSVDRGKEQFF
>TRBV11-2|TRBJ2-5|NA|TRBD2
CASSIARAGNLETQNF
>TRBV7-8|TRBJ2-5|many|TRBD2
CASSQAGVKETQYF
>TRBV6-6|TRBJ1-5|NA|TRBD1
CASSYQGASQPQHF
>TRBV6-5|TRBJ1-4|NA|NA
CASSYSEYEELFF
>TRBV30|TRBJ1-4|many|NA
CAWSGKGTPGLEKLFF
>TRBV7-7|TRBJ1-1|NA|NA
CASSFAGQPNTEAIF
>TRBV18|TRBJ1-2|NA|TRBD1
CASSRDSRGGYTF
>TRBV11-2|TRBJ2-1|NA|NA
CASSPGLGGDYKEQFF
>TRBV29-1|TRBJ1-1|many|TRBD1
CSAGTGNTEAFF
>TRBV2|TRBJ2-7|NA|NA
CASSDSSGGSYEQYF
>TRBV18|TRBJ2-5|NA|NA
CASSPRREEAQYF
>TRBV4-2|TRBJ2-3|NA|TRBD2
CTSSPGLAPDTHYF
>TRBV11-2|TRBJ2-2|NA|TRBD1
CASSRGGSYIANIGELFF
>TRBV19|TRBJ2-7|once|NA
CASSTCQFRSSYEEYF
>TRBV5-4|TRBJ2-5|NA|TRBD2
CTSGLTRTSRSIETQYF
>TRBV28|TRBJ2-1|NA|TRBD2
CACSLSPGLGSSYNEQFF
>TRBV6-5|TRBJ1-2|NA|TRBD1
CASSNRGGHTF
>TRBV7-9|TRBJ2-7|many|NA
CASSQEGGSSYEQYF
>TRBV4-2|TRBJ2-7|NA|TRBD2
CASSQRGTSYKQYF